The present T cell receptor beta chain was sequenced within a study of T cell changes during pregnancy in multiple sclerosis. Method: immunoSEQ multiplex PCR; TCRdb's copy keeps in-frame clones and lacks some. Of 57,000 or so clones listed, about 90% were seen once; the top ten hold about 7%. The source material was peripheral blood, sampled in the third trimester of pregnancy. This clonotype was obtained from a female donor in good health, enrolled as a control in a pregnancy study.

The DNA of the CDR3 is TGCGCCAGCAGCCGCCGGGACTCGCTCTCCTACAATGAGCAGTTCTTC. It yields the protein CASSRRDSLSYNEQFF. This chain joins TRBV4-1 and TRBJ2-1; a weak D match, TRBD2 (6 bases). There are 16 residues in the CDR3. Trimming cost V 4 bases and J 0 bases, with 13 bases left between them. Germline-derived CDR1 and CDR2 are MGHRA and YSYEKL.